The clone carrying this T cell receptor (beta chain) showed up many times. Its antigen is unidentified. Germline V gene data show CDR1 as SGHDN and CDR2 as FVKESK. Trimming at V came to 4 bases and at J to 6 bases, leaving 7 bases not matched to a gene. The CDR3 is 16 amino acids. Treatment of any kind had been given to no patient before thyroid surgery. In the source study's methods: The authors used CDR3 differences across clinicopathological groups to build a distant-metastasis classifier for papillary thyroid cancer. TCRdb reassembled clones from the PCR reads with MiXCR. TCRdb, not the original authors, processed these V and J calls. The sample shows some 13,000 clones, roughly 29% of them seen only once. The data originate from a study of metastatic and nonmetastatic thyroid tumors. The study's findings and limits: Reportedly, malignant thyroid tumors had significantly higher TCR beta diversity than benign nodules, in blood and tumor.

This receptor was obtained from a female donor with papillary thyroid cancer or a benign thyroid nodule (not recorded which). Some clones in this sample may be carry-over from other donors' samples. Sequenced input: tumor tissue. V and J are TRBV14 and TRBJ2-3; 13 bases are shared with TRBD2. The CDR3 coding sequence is TGTGCCAGCAGCCCCCTAACTAGCGGGGGGGCGGATACGCAGTATTTT. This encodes CASSPLTSGGADTQYF.